This T cell receptor beta chain was identified in a study of T-cell reconstitution after alpha-beta-depleted transplantation in children. Notes on the study in general: Among T cells one year after transplant, newly produced cells accounted for most counts and diversity. In some patients, recipient T cells and intrathymic progenitors surviving conditioning explained high day-60 diversity. In patients about two months after transplant, alpha-beta T cells reportedly arose from several hundred expanded graft clones.

The sample holds a few counts of this clonotype. What it binds is unknown. Preparing the TCRbeta library involved the use of unique molecular identifiers. From the PCR reads, TCRdb called clonotypes with MiXCR, one entry per CDR3 protein. The sample has roughly 790,000 distinct CDR3 sequences; 16% are singletons. The sequence derives from a male patient younger than 18 who had a stem cell transplant for acute lymphoblastic leukemia, so the T cells may come from the graft donor. The input for sequencing was PBMCs, mostly from graft donor cells, taken 360 days after TCRalphabeta/CD19-depleted stem cell transplant.

As DNA, the CDR3 is TGTGCCAGCAGTGAAACCGGGAGCGGATATGAGCAGTTCTTC. Its protein product is CASSETGSGYEQFF. The chain is built from TRBV6-1 and TRBJ2-1, with D tentatively TRBD2 (6 bases). Germline-derived CDR1 and CDR2 are MNHNS and SASEGT. The CDR3 consists of 14 residues. V gave up 2 bases and J gave up 8 bases, with 13 bases separating them.